These T cell receptor beta chains were read from a single sample in a study of cytomegalovirus exposure and HLA in healthy donors. Assay: immunoSEQ multiplex PCR; the TCRdb copy retains only in-frame clones and omits some. The table includes tens of thousands of clones, around 76% detected once. The sequencing sample was made of PBMCs. All receptors come from a man aged 18 to 30 in good health and CMV-seronegative. CDR3s include the opening cysteine and the closing phenylalanine or tryptophan. The order of the fields is J gene, D gene, V gene, clone size, CDR3 protein, CDR3 DNA. A D gene is named only where the DNA matches it firmly. The listing skips clone size in some rows; elsewhere it reads once, few, many or a size class.

j_gene: TRBJ2-3
d_gene: TRBD2
v_gene: TRBV7-2
abundance: .
CDR3aa: CASSLGSGARLDTQYF
CDR3nt: TGTGCCAGCAGCTTAGGTAGCGGGGCGAGATTGGATACGCAGTATTTT

j_gene: TRBJ1-4
d_gene: .
v_gene: TRBV28
abundance: .
CDR3aa: CASSTWGGGEKLFF
CDR3nt: TGTGCCAGCAGCACTTGGGGGGGCGGTGAAAAACTGTTTTTT

j_gene: TRBJ2-3
d_gene: .
v_gene: TRBV10-2
abundance: once
CDR3aa: CASSAVPRNIAQYF
CDR3nt: TGCGCCAGCAGTGCAGTGCCCAGGAATATAGCGCAGTATTTT

j_gene: TRBJ2-2
d_gene: .
v_gene: TRBV6-6
abundance: .
CDR3aa: CASSYERGELFF
CDR3nt: TGTGCCAGCAGTTATGAGCGGGGGGAGCTGTTTTTT

j_gene: TRBJ1-5
d_gene: .
v_gene: TRBV28
abundance: .
CDR3aa: CASSLASAYQPQHF
CDR3nt: TGTGCCAGCAGTTTAGCCAGCGCCTATCAGCCCCAGCATTTT

j_gene: TRBJ2-1
d_gene: .
v_gene: TRBV6-1
abundance: .
CDR3aa: CASSEVPEPFFNEQFF
CDR3nt: TGTGCCAGCAGTGAAGTCCCGGAGCCGTTCTTCAATGAGCAGTTCTTC

j_gene: TRBJ1-1
d_gene: TRBD1
v_gene: TRBV5-4
abundance: .
CDR3aa: CASSSPTGTSNTEAFF
CDR3nt: TGTGCCAGCAGCTCGCCGACAGGGACCAGCAACACTGAAGCTTTCTTT

j_gene: TRBJ1-1
d_gene: .
v_gene: TRBV6-1
abundance: .
CDR3aa: CASSEYYGSTEAFF
CDR3nt: TGTGCCAGCAGTGAATACTATGGGTCCACTGAAGCTTTCTTT

j_gene: TRBJ1-1
d_gene: .
v_gene: TRBV5-1
abundance: .
CDR3aa: CASSLGLKVNTEAFF
CDR3nt: TGCGCCAGCAGCTTGGGGCTTAAAGTGAACACTGAAGCTTTCTTT

j_gene: TRBJ2-3
d_gene: .
v_gene: TRBV15
abundance: .
CDR3aa: CATSTQDTQYF
CDR3nt: TGTGCCACCAGCACCCAAGATACGCAGTATTTT

j_gene: TRBJ2-5
d_gene: .
v_gene: TRBV4-1
abundance: .
CDR3aa: CASSQEPTQETQYF
CDR3nt: TGCGCCAGCAGCCAAGAGCCCACACAAGAGACCCAGTACTTC

j_gene: TRBJ2-1
d_gene: .
v_gene: TRBV30
abundance: .
CDR3aa: CAWLRGTSYNEQFF
CDR3nt: TGTGCCTGGCTGAGGGGGACCTCCTACAATGAGCAGTTCTTC

j_gene: TRBJ1-1
d_gene: .
v_gene: TRBV30
abundance: .
CDR3aa: CAWSTSVNTEAFF
CDR3nt: TGTGCCTGGAGTACGAGTGTGAACACTGAAGCTTTCTTT

j_gene: TRBJ2-3
d_gene: TRBD2
v_gene: TRBV4-1
abundance: .
CDR3aa: CASSLGLAGGTSTDTQYF
CDR3nt: TGCGCCAGCAGCCTGGGACTAGCGGGGGGGACTAGCACAGATACGCAGTATTTT

j_gene: TRBJ1-6
d_gene: TRBD1
v_gene: TRBV25-1
abundance: .
CDR3aa: CASRQTGGRSPLHF
CDR3nt: TGTGCCAGCAGACAGACAGGGGGCCGGTCACCCCTCCACTTT

j_gene: TRBJ2-5
d_gene: TRBD1
v_gene: TRBV27
abundance: .
CDR3aa: CASQPGQGAWIEETQYF
CDR3nt: TGTGCCAGCCAGCCGGGACAGGGGGCGTGGATCGAAGAGACCCAGTACTTC

j_gene: TRBJ1-6
d_gene: .
v_gene: TRBV4-1
abundance: few
CDR3aa: CASSQDQYDYNSPLHF
CDR3nt: TGCGCCAGCAGCCAAGATCAGTACGACTATAATTCACCCCTCCACTTT

j_gene: TRBJ2-1
d_gene: .
v_gene: TRBV14
abundance: .
CDR3aa: CASSHAGGDVWANEQFF
CDR3nt: TGTGCCAGCAGCCATGCCGGAGGTGACGTGTGGGCAAATGAGCAGTTCTTC

j_gene: TRBJ1-1
d_gene: .
v_gene: TRBV6-4
abundance: medium-sized
CDR3aa: CASSEGGGGTEAFF
CDR3nt: TGTGCCAGCAGTGAAGGGGGGGGTGGAACTGAAGCTTTCTTT

j_gene: TRBJ2-3
d_gene: .
v_gene: TRBV7-8
abundance: .
CDR3aa: CASSLSVPGSTDTQYF
CDR3nt: TGTGCCAGCAGCTTAAGTGTTCCAGGTAGCACAGATACGCAGTATTTT

j_gene: TRBJ2-7
d_gene: .
v_gene: TRBV18
abundance: .
CDR3aa: CASSPVRPPKREQYF
CDR3nt: TGTGCCAGCTCACCAGTTAGACCCCCCAAGCGAGAGCAGTACTTC

j_gene: TRBJ2-3
d_gene: .
v_gene: TRBV4-1
abundance: .
CDR3aa: CASSPPPGGTDTQYF
CDR3nt: TGCGCCAGCAGCCCGCCTCCGGGGGGCACAGATACGCAGTATTTT

j_gene: TRBJ2-5
d_gene: .
v_gene: TRBV5-1
abundance: .
CDR3aa: CASRVGGTAETQYF
CDR3nt: TGCGCCAGCAGGGTAGGCGGAACGGCGGAGACCCAGTACTTC

j_gene: TRBJ1-4
d_gene: TRBD1
v_gene: TRBV30
abundance: .
CDR3aa: CASRDSYEKLFF
CDR3nt: TGTGCCTCCCGGGACAGTTATGAAAAACTGTTTTTT

j_gene: TRBJ2-3
d_gene: .
v_gene: TRBV10-2
abundance: .
CDR3aa: CASSVRGDTTDTQYF
CDR3nt: TGCGCCAGCAGTGTCCGGGGGGACACCACAGATACGCAGTATTTT

j_gene: TRBJ1-5
d_gene: TRBD1
v_gene: TRBV5-1
abundance: .
CDR3aa: CASSPGGEGGNQPQHF
CDR3nt: TGCGCCAGCAGCCCAGGGGGCGAGGGTGGCAATCAGCCCCAGCATTTT

j_gene: TRBJ1-3
d_gene: TRBD1
v_gene: TRBV29-1
abundance: .
CDR3aa: CSVQTGVFGNTIYF
CDR3nt: TGCAGCGTCCAAACAGGGGTGTTCGGAAACACCATATATTTT

j_gene: TRBJ2-2
d_gene: TRBD1
v_gene: TRBV11-2
abundance: .
CDR3aa: CASSSHPGQGNTGELFF
CDR3nt: TGTGCCAGCAGCTCCCACCCGGGACAGGGCAACACCGGGGAGCTGTTTTTT

j_gene: TRBJ2-1
d_gene: .
v_gene: TRBV29-1
abundance: .
CDR3aa: CSGDRRVGDSSYNEQFF
CDR3nt: TGCAGCGGTGACAGGAGGGTGGGGGATAGCTCCTACAATGAGCAGTTCTTC

j_gene: TRBJ2-5
d_gene: .
v_gene: TRBV6-6
abundance: .
CDR3aa: CASSYNPRYQETQYF
CDR3nt: TGTGCCAGCAGTTACAACCCCAGGTACCAAGAGACCCAGTACTTC

j_gene: TRBJ2-2
d_gene: .
v_gene: TRBV30
abundance: .
CDR3aa: CAWSVVRGTGELFF
CDR3nt: TGTGCCTGGAGTGTGGTCAGAGGCACCGGGGAGCTGTTTTTT

j_gene: TRBJ2-5
d_gene: .
v_gene: TRBV5-4
abundance: .
CDR3aa: CASSLMRGQETQYF
CDR3nt: TGTGCCAGCAGTCTTATGCGGGGTCAAGAGACCCAGTACTTC

j_gene: TRBJ2-3
d_gene: .
v_gene: TRBV11-2
abundance: .
CDR3aa: CASSLRGTDTQYF
CDR3nt: TGTGCCAGCAGCTTGAGAGGCACAGATACGCAGTATTTT

j_gene: TRBJ1-1
d_gene: TRBD1
v_gene: TRBV4-1
abundance: .
CDR3aa: CASSQVAGGNTEAFF
CDR3nt: TGCGCCAGCAGCCAAGTGGCAGGGGGGAACACTGAAGCTTTCTTT

j_gene: TRBJ1-1
d_gene: .
v_gene: TRBV6-1
abundance: few
CDR3aa: CASSPGGWAFF
CDR3nt: TGTGCCAGCAGCCCCGGGGGGTGGGCTTTCTTT

j_gene: TRBJ2-2
d_gene: .
v_gene: TRBV2
abundance: once
CDR3aa: CASIRGADTGELFF
CDR3nt: TGTGCCAGCATTCGGGGGGCGGACACCGGGGAGCTGTTTTTT

j_gene: TRBJ2-3
d_gene: .
v_gene: TRBV5-4
abundance: .
CDR3aa: CASSLASKPDTQYF
CDR3nt: TGTGCCAGCAGCTTGGCTAGCAAGCCAGATACGCAGTATTTT

j_gene: TRBJ1-1
d_gene: .
v_gene: TRBV2
abundance: few
CDR3aa: CASSVWRQNTEAFF
CDR3nt: TGTGCCAGCAGTGTATGGCGGCAGAACACTGAAGCTTTCTTT

j_gene: TRBJ1-2
d_gene: .
v_gene: TRBV15
abundance: .
CDR3aa: CATSTSDILYGYTF
CDR3nt: TGTGCCACCAGCACGTCAGACATCCTCTATGGCTACACCTTC

j_gene: TRBJ2-7
d_gene: .
v_gene: TRBV28
abundance: .
CDR3aa: CASSLMPTSGLTYEQYF
CDR3nt: TGTGCCAGCAGTTTAATGCCCACATCAGGGCTCACTTACGAGCAGTACTTC

j_gene: TRBJ1-5
d_gene: .
v_gene: TRBV30
abundance: .
CDR3aa: CAWSVQGNQPQHF
CDR3nt: TGTGCCTGGAGTGTACAGGGCAATCAGCCCCAGCATTTT